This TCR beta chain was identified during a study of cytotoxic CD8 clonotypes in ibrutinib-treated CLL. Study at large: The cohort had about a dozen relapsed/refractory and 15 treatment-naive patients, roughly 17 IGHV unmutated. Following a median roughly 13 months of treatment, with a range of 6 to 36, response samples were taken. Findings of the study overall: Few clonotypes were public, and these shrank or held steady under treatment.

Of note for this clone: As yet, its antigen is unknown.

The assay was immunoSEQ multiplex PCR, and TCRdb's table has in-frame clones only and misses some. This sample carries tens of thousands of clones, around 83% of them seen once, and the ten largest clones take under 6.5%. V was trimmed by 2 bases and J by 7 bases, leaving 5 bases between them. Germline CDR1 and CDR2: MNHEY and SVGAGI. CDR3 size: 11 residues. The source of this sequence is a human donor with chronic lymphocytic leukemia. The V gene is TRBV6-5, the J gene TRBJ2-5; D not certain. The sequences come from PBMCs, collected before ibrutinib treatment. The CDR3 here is CASSYMGTQYF. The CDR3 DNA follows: TGTGCCAGCAGTTACATGGGGACCCAGTACTTC.